These 15 T cell receptor beta chains were sequenced from one sample in a study of graft-versus-host responses after intestinal transplantation. TCRdb's copy holds only in-frame clones and misses some; the assay was immunoSEQ multiplex PCR. The sample carries fewer than 65,000 clones, about 89% recorded once. No cognate antigen is known for these TCRs. Source: unstimulated CD4+ T cells sorted from spleen or lymph node cells, taken before transplant. Receptors were obtained from a human donor who was the organ donor for an intestinal transplant.

This sequence joins TRBV28 and TRBJ1-2; D gene uncertain. There are 13 residues in the CDR3. Germline V gene lookup returns CDR1 MDHEN and CDR2 SYDVKM. Trimming pared 8 bases from V and 2 bases from J, leaving 12 bases between. The CDR3 is CASWRSSNYGYTF. CDR3 bases: TGTGCCAGCTGGCGGTCCTCAAACTATGGCTACACCTTC.

This clone occurred once. V and J are TRBV13 and TRBJ2-3; 10 positions agree with TRBD2. Per the germline V gene, CDR1 is PRHDT and CDR2 is FYEKMQ (reference sequence). This CDR3 has 21 amino acids. J was trimmed by 2 bases and V by 4 bases; bases with no gene match: 21. The CDR3 here is CASSSQTPLAGVTLNTDTQYF. The DNA for the CDR3 is TGTGCCAGCAGCTCACAAACTCCCCTAGCGGGAGTTACCCTAAACACAGATACGCAGTATTTT.

J is TRBJ2-7 and V is TRBV19; 8 bases are a match to TRBD2. CDR1 is LNHDA and CDR2 is SQIVND in the germline V gene (reference sequence). The CDR3 extends over 14 amino acids. Trimming removed 3 bases from V and 3 bases from J; junction bases left unmatched: 4. The CDR3 reads CASSIGGTSYEQYF. CDR3 nucleotides: TGTGCCAGTAGTATCGGCGGGACTAGCTACGAGCAGTACTTC. Full variable domain (outside the CDR3, taken from reference TRBV19 and TRBJ2-7): DGGITQSPKYLFRKEGQNVTLSCEQNLNHDAMYWYRQDPGQGLRLIYYSQIVNDFQKGDIAEGYSVSREKKESFPLTVTSAQKNPTAFYLCASSIGGTSYEQYFGPGTRLTVT.

The chain is built from TRBV7-9 and TRBJ1-1, with a weak D call TRBD1 (5 bases). Germline V gene data show CDR1 as SEHNR and CDR2 as FQNEAQ (reference sequence). The CDR3 loop spans 13 amino acids. Trimming took 2 bases from V and 6 from J, leaving 10 bases between them. Written as DNA, the CDR3 is TGTGCCAGCAGCTTAAGGGGAGGGTCTGAAGCTTTCTTT. Protein sequence: CASSLRGGSEAFF.

The rearrangement joins TRBV27 to TRBJ2-1; 9 bases fit TRBD2. CDR1 is MNHEY and CDR2 is SMNVEV in the germline V gene (reference sequence). V lost 2 bases, J lost 0 bases, and 2 bases stayed unmatched. CDR3 length: 16 amino acids. The CDR3 is CASSLRGRVSYNEQFF. CDR3 nucleotide sequence: TGTGCCAGCAGTTTACGCGGGAGGGTCTCCTACAATGAGCAGTTCTTC.

The gene calls are TRBV7-2 and TRBJ2-2; TRBD2 matches 16 bases. The length of the CDR3 is 16 residues. Germline V gene data show CDR1 as SGHTA and CDR2 as FQGNSA. The V gene end was trimmed by 4 bases and the J gene end by 7 bases; junction bases not matched to a gene: 3. CDR3 DNA: TGTGCCAGCAGCTCGGGACTAGCGGGGGGGATCGGGGAGCTGTTTTTT. It is translated as CASSSGLAGGIGELFF.

The genes are TRBV30 and TRBJ1-1, with TRBD1 matching over 8 bases. Germline CDR1 is GTSNPN and CDR2 is SVGIG (reference sequence). Trimming took 0 bases from V and 11 from J; bases not matched to a gene: 8. This CDR3 has 13 residues. As DNA, the CDR3 is TGTGCCTGGAGTGTCCACACCCAGGGGGCTGCTTTCTTT. It encodes CAWSVHTQGAAFF.

The genes are TRBV5-4 and TRBJ2-3; 10 bases map to TRBD2. The CDR3 totals 18 residues. In germline, CDR1 is SGHNT, CDR2 YYREEE (reference sequence). J lost 0 bases, V lost 3 bases, and 10 bases had no gene match. DNA for the CDR3: TGTGCCAGCAGCTCGGGGGAAAGACTAGCGGGCAGCACAGATACGCAGTATTTT. Translating gives CASSSGERLAGSTDTQYF.

This clone appeared once. V and J are TRBV6-1 and TRBJ2-7, with TRBD2 identical over 10 bases. Germline assignment: CDR1 MNHNS and CDR2 SASEGT. CDR3 size: 15 residues. The ends lost 6 bases at V and 1 base at J; junction bases unmatched: 6. Written as DNA, the CDR3 is TGTGCCAGCAGATCCGGGACTAGCGTTTCCTACGAGCAGTACTTC. Protein product: CASRSGTSVSYEQYF.

This sequence joins TRBV9 and TRBJ2-6, with a tentative D call TRBD2 (5 bases). V lost 3 bases, J lost 0 bases, and 16 bases lay in between. This CDR3 is built from 18 residues. Germline loops: CDR1 SGDLS, CDR2 YYNGEE. CDR3 region: CASSGRTRLGSGANVLTF. The DNA of the CDR3 is TGTGCCAGCAGCGGCCGCACTAGGTTGGGCTCTGGGGCCAACGTCCTGACTTTC.

The V and J genes are TRBV5-1 and TRBJ2-2; TRBD2 matches at 8 bases. From germline, CDR1 is SGHRS and CDR2 YFSETQ. V lost 6 bases and J lost 7; bases outside the gene matches: 11. The CDR3 contains 15 residues. The DNA for the CDR3 is TGCGCCAGCACCGGAGTTGCGGGAGGCGGCGGGGAGCTGTTTTTT. This gives the protein CASTGVAGGGGELFF.

This clone was recorded once. This chain connects TRBV7-9 to TRBJ2-5; D perhaps matches TRBD1 (5 bases). Trimming took 3 bases from V and 4 from J, leaving 9 bases between them. Germline values: CDR1 SEHNR, CDR2 FQNEAQ (reference sequence). The CDR3 is 13 amino acids. This CDR3 is CASSLTERETQYF. The DNA for the CDR3 is TGTGCCAGCAGCTTGACAGAGAGAGAGACCCAGTACTTC.

The chain carries TRBV29-1 and TRBJ2-1, with D tentatively TRBD1 (5 bases). The V and J ends lost 8 bases and 8 bases respectively, with 13 bases between them. CDR1 and CDR2 (germline): SQVTM, ANQGSEA. This CDR3 region has 11 residues. The CDR3 DNA reads TGCAGCCTTGGACATGGCGATGAGCAGTTCTTC. Protein sequence: CSLGHGDEQFF.

This chain uses TRBV6-1 with TRBJ2-7, with D perhaps matching TRBD2 (5 bases). Germline V lookup: CDR1 MNHNS, CDR2 SASEGT. CDR3 length equals 17 residues. V gave up 4 bases and J gave up 2 bases, with 21 bases separating them. The CDR3 spells CASSGRLSGPSAYEQYF. The CDR3 bases are TGTGCCAGCAGTGGGCGTTTGAGCGGACCCTCCGCCTACGAGCAGTACTTC.

The chain links TRBV5-1 to TRBJ1-4; D is ambiguous. The CDR3 has 14 residues. V was clipped by 9 bases and J by 7 bases, with 19 bases between them. The germline CDR1 and CDR2 sequences are SGHRS and YFSETQ. The CDR3 DNA sequence: TGCGCCACCCATACGAAGAGGAAGGCTGAAAAACTGTTTTTT. It encodes CATHTKRKAEKLFF.